The TCR beta chain under discussion was sequenced for a study of cytomegalovirus exposure and HLA in healthy donors. The overall study: A subsequent analysis stated that the 120 or so validation repertoires were run on the same platform as the 550 to 750 first-cohort repertoires.

Sequencing was performed with immunoSEQ multiplex PCR; in TCRdb, only in-frame clones are kept and a portion is missing. The sample consists of over 200,000 clones, roughly 85% of them appearing once. The CDR3 runs to 16 residues. Looked up from germline, CDR1 is SGHNT and CDR2 is YYREEE (reference sequence). V shed 0 bases and J shed 7 bases, with 16 bases lying between them. On this clone: Antigen specificity is unknown.

Study-wide results and limits: Three chains tied to CMV proved CMV antigen-specific in vitro. Within the approximately 120 validation repertoires, first-cohort TCR clusters tended to co-occur, according to a later analysis.

Among the roughly 120 subjects of the validation cohort, separate from the approximately 670-subject first cohort, were the donors. V gene TRBV5-4 combines with J gene TRBJ1-4, with D possibly TRBD1 on 5 matching bases. The receptor was derived from a woman under 30 in good health and CMV-seronegative. The sequencing input was PBMCs. CDR3 region: CASSLDGTKIFEKLFF. The CDR3 DNA is TGTGCCAGCAGCTTGGATGGGACTAAGATCTTTGAAAAACTGTTTTTT.